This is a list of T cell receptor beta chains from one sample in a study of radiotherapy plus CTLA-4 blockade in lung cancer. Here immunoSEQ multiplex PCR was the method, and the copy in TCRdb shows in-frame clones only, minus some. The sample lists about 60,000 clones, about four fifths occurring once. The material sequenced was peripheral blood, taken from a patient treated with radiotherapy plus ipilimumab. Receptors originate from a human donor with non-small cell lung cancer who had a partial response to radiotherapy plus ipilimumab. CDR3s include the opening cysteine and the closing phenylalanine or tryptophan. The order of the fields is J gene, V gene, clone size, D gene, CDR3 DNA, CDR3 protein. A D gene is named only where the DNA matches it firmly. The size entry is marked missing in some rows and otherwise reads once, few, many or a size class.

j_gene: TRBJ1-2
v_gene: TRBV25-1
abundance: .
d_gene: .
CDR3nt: TGTGCCAGCAGTGAATACGGGAGAGCTAACTATGGCTACACCTTC
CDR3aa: CASSEYGRANYGYTF

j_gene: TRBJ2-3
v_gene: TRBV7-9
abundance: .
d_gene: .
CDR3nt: TGTGCCAGCAGCTTAGACGGTGCGGGGCCCACAGATACGCAGTATTTT
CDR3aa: CASSLDGAGPTDTQYF

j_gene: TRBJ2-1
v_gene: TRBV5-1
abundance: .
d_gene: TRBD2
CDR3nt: TGCGCCAGCAGCTTGTCTAGCGGGTACAATGAGCAGTTCTTC
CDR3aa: CASSLSSGYNEQFF

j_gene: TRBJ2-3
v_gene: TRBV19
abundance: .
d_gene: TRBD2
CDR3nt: TGTGCCAGTAGTAACTTCGGACGGGAGGACACAGATACGCAGTATTTT
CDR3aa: CASSNFGREDTDTQYF

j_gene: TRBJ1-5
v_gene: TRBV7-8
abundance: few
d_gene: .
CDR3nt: TGTGCCAGCAGCCCCGACTCTAGCCCCCAGCATTTT
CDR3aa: CASSPDSSPQHF

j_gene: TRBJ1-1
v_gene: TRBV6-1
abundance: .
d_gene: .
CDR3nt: TGTGCCAGCAGCCCCAGACGGGTGAACACTGAAGCTTTCTTT
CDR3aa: CASSPRRVNTEAFF

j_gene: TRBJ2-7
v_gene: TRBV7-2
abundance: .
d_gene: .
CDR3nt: TGTGCCAGCAGCTCCTCGGGTGGATCCTACGAGCAGTACTTC
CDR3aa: CASSSSGGSYEQYF

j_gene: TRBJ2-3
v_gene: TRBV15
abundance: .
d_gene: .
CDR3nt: TGTGCCACCAGCAGAGAGGGCTACCGCACAGATACGCAGTATTTT
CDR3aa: CATSREGYRTDTQYF

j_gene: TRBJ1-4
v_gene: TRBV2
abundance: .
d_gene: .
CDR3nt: TGTGCCAGCAGTGAACAGGCAGGTGAAAAACTGTTTTTT
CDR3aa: CASSEQAGEKLFF

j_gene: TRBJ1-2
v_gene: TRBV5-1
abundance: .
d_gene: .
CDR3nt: TGCGCCAGCAGCCCGAAATCCGCGGAAGGCTACACCTTC
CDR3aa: CASSPKSAEGYTF

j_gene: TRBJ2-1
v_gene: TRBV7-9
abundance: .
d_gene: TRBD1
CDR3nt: TGTGCCAGCAGGACCGGACAGGGGAATGAGCAGTTCTTC
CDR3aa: CASRTGQGNEQFF

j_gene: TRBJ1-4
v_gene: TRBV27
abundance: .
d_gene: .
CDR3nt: TGTGCCAGCAGTTTGCGTAGCGGCTATGAAAAACTGTTTTTT
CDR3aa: CASSLRSGYEKLFF

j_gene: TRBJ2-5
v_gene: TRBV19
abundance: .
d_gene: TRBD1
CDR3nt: TGTGCCAGTAGTAAGACAGGGAGACGAGAGACCCAGTACTTC
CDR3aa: CASSKTGRRETQYF

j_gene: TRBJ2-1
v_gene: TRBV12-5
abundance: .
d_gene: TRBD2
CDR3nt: TGTGCTAGTGGTTTGGGGACTAGCGGGAGATTTGACGAGCAGTTCTTC
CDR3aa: CASGLGTSGRFDEQFF

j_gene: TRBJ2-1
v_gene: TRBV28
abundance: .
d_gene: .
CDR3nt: TGTGCCAGCAGGGGGAGCTACAATGAGCAGTTCTTC
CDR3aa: CASRGSYNEQFF

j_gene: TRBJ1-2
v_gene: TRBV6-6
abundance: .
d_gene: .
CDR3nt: TGTGCCAGCAGTTACTCAGAGGGCCCGGGGGGCTACACCTTC
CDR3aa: CASSYSEGPGGYTF

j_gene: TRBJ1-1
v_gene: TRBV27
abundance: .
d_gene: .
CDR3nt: TGTGCCAGCAGTTTATTATACAGGAACACTGAAGCTTTCTTT
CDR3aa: CASSLLYRNTEAFF

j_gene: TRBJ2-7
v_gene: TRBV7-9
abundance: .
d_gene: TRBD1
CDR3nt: TGTGCCAGCAGCCCGGGTGGACAGGCGTACGAGCAGTACTTC
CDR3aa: CASSPGGQAYEQYF

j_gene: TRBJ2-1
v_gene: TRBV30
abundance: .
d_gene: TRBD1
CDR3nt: TGTGCCTGGGCTCCGGGACAGCCCGACAATGAGCAGTTCTTC
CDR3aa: CAWAPGQPDNEQFF

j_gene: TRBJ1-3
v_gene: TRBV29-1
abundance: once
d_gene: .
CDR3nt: TGCAGCGTTGACGGCGGCACCTCTGGAAACACCATATATTTT
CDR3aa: CSVDGGTSGNTIYF

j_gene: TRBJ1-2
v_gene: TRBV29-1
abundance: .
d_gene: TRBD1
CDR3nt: TGCAGCGGGGGGACAGCTAACTATGGCTACACCTTC
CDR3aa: CSGGTANYGYTF

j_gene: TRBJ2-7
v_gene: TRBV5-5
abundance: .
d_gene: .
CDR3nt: TGTGCCAGCAGCCACAGGGTGACAGGGAGGAATTACGAGCAGTACTTC
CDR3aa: CASSHRVTGRNYEQYF

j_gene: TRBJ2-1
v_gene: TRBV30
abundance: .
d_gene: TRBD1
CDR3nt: TGTGCCTGCGCGTCCCTGACAGGGCAACACTACAATGAGCAGTTCTTC
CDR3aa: CACASLTGQHYNEQFF

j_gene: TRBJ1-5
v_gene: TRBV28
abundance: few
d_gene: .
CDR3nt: TGTGCCAGCAGTACACAGGGTGGAAATCAGCCCCAGCATTTT
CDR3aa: CASSTQGGNQPQHF

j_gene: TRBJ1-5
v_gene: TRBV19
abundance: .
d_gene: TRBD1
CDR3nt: TGTGCCAGTAGGGCGGACAGGGCCGATCAGCCCCAGCATTTT
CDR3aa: CASRADRADQPQHF

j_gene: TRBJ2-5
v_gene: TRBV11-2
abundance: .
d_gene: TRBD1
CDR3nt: TGTGCCAGCAGCTTAGACAGGGGGGAGACCCAGTACTTC
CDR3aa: CASSLDRGETQYF

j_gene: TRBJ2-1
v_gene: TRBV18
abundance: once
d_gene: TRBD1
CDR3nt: TGTGCCAGCTCCGCACAGGGGGCAGGGGAGCAGTTCTTC
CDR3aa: CASSAQGAGEQFF

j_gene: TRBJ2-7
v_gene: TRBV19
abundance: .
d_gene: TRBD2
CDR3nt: TGTGCCAGTAGTATAGTGGCGGGAGACTCCTACGAGCAGTACTTC
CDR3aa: CASSIVAGDSYEQYF

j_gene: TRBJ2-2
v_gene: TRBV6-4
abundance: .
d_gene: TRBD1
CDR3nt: TGTGCCAGCAGTCTGGACAGGGCAATAACCGGGGAGCTGTTTTTT
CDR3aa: CASSLDRAITGELFF

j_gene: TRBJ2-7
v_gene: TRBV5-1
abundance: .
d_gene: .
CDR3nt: TGCGCCAGCAGCTTCGCCCGCAGCTACGAGCAGTACTTC
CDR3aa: CASSFARSYEQYF

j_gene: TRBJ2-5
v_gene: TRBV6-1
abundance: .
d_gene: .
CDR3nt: TGTGCCAGCAGTGTCCGGACAGAAGAGACCCAGTACTTC
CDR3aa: CASSVRTEETQYF

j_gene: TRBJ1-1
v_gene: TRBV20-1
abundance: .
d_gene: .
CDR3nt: TGCAGTGCTAGACCCGTTCCTGAAGCTTTCTTT
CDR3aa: CSARPVPEAFF

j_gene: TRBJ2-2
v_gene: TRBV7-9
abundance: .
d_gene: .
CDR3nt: TGTGCCAGCACCGCGGCCCATCCGGCGAACACCGGGGAGCTGTTTTTT
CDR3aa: CASTAAHPANTGELFF

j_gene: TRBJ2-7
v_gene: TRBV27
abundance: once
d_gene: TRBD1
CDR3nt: TGTGCCAGCGGAGGTATACACGACAGGGGGCCAGCCTACGAGCAGTACTTC
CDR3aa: CASGGIHDRGPAYEQYF

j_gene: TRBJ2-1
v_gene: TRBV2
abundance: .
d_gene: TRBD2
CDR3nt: TGTGCCAGCAGTGGGGGCGGGACTAGCGGGAGAGATGAGCAGTTCTTC
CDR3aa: CASSGGGTSGRDEQFF

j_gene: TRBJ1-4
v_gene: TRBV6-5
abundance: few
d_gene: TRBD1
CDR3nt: TGTGCCAGCAGCGGGACAGTGGGAACTAATGAAAAACTGTTTTTT
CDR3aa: CASSGTVGTNEKLFF

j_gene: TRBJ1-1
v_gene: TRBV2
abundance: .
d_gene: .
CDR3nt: TGTGCCAGCAACCCACAGGGAGATACTGAAGCTTTCTTT
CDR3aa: CASNPQGDTEAFF

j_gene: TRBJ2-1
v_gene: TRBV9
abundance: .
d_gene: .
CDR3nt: TGTGCCAGCAGCCCAGTTAGCGGAAGCTCCTACAATGAGCAGTTCTTC
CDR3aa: CASSPVSGSSYNEQFF

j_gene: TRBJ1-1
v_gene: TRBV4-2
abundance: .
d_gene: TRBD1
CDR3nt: TGTGCCAGCAGCCATCAAGGACGCCGACAGGGGGGGACTGAAGCTTTCTTT
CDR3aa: CASSHQGRRQGGTEAFF

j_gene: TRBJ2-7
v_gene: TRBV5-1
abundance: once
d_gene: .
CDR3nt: TGCGCCAGCAGCTTGGCAGGGGCGGCAACATACGAGCAGTACTTC
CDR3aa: CASSLAGAATYEQYF

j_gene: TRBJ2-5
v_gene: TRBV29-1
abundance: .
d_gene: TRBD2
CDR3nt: TGCAGCGTTGGGGCTAGCGGGAGGGCCGGGGAGACCCAGTACTTC
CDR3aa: CSVGASGRAGETQYF

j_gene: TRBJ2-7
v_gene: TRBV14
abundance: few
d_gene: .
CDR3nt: TGTGCCAGCAGCCAGAGGAGAGGTATCGACGGAGGGCAGTACTTC
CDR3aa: CASSQRRGIDGGQYF

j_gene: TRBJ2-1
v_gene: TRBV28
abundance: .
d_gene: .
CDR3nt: TGTGCCAGCAGCCCAAGCGGAGAATACAATGAGCAGTTCTTC
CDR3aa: CASSPSGEYNEQFF

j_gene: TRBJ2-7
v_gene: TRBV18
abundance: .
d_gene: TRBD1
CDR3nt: TGTGCCAGCTCAAACCGGGACAGGGAGATCTACGAGCAGTACTTC
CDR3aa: CASSNRDREIYEQYF

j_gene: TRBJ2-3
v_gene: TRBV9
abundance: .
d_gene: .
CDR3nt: TGTGCCAGCAGCGAACGAGGACACAACACAGATACGCAGTATTTT
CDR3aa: CASSERGHNTDTQYF

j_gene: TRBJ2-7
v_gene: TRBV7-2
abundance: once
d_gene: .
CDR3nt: TGTGCCAGCAGTCGGGACTACGAGCAGTACTTC
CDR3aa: CASSRDYEQYF

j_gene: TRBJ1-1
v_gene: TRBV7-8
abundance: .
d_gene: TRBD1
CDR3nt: TGTGCCAGCAGCTTAGGGAGACAGGGGAACACTGAAGCTTTCTTT
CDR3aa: CASSLGRQGNTEAFF

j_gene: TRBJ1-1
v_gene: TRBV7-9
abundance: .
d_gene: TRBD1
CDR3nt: TGTGCCAGCAGCCCCGACAGGGGCGGACCCACTGAAGCTTTCTTT
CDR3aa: CASSPDRGGPTEAFF

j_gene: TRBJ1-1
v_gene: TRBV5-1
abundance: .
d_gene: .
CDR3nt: TGCGCCAGCAGCTTGGGGGCGGGGGCAGATACTGAAGCTTTCTTT
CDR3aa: CASSLGAGADTEAFF

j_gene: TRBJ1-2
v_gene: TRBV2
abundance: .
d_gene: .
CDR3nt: TGTGCCAGCAGCCCGGACAATTATGGCTACACCTTC
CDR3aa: CASSPDNYGYTF

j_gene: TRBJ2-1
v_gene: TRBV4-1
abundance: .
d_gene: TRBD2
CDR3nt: TGCGCCAGCAGCCAAGATCCGGCGGGAGGAGGATCCTACAATGAGCAGTTCTTC
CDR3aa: CASSQDPAGGGSYNEQFF

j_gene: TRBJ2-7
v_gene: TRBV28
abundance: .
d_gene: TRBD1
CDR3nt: TGTGCCAGCAGTTTTCCGGGACAGGGCGTAGCTTCGAGCTCCTACGAGCAGTACTTC
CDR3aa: CASSFPGQGVASSSYEQYF